Below are 5 T cell receptor beta chains sequenced from a single sample in a study of blood T cell repertoires in COVID-19. Using immunoSEQ multiplex PCR, the repertoire was profiled, and TCRdb retains in-frame clones only, with some absent. The table lists around 130,000 clones, approximately 86% of them singletons. The sequencing input was peripheral blood. The source is a woman aged 45-60 years who had recovered from COVID-19.

J is TRBJ2-3 and V is TRBV4-1, with a possible D match to TRBD2 (7 bases). The CDR3 is 17 amino acids. Germline lookup yields CDR1 MGHRA and CDR2 YSYEKL. Trimming took off 0 bases at V and 0 bases at J, with 13 bases between the two ends. CDR3 amino acids: CASSQEGGGPSTDTQYF. The CDR3 nucleotides read TGCGCCAGCAGCCAAGAGGGGGGGGGCCCTAGCACAGATACGCAGTATTTT.

CDR3 bases: TGTGCCAGCAGCGTAGATGACAGGGTGAATTCACCCCTCCACTTT. Protein sequence: CASSVDDRVNSPLHF. The V call is TRBV9, the J call TRBJ1-6; 7 bases map to TRBD1. Per germline, CDR1 SGDLS and CDR2 YYNGEE. V lost 0 bases and J lost 7; bases outside the gene matches: 4. The CDR3 covers 15 residues.

The V and J genes are TRBV12-3 or TRBV12-4 and TRBJ2-7; weak D call: TRBD1 (5 bases). The ends were cut back, 10 bases at V and 2 bases at J, with 15 bases in the middle. The CDR3 length is 13 residues. CDR3 nucleotide sequence: TGTGCCACCAAGGTCACAGGCACCTACGAGCAGTACTTC. This gives the protein CATKVTGTYEQYF.

The V and J genes are TRBV3-1 (or the pseudogene TRBV3-2) and TRBJ2-7; TRBD1 agrees at 8 bases. V trimming: 4 bases; J trimming: 4 bases; junction bases outside the gene matches: 6. The germline gives CDR1 LGHDT, CDR2 YNNKEL (reference sequence). The CDR3 length is 14 residues. The CDR3 DNA reads TGTGCCAGCAGCCTCGGGACAGGTCCTTACGAGCAGTACTTC. Encoded protein: CASSLGTGPYEQYF.

This rearrangement joins TRBV4-1 to TRBJ2-3, with TRBD2 matching over 7 bases. Germline-derived CDR1 and CDR2 are MGHRA and YSYEKL. This CDR3 has 16 residues. V gave up 2 bases and J gave up 1 base; unmatched junction bases: 6. CDR3 protein: CASSQNRLAGTDTQYF. For the CDR3, the DNA is TGCGCCAGCAGCCAAAATAGGCTAGCGGGCACAGATACGCAGTATTTT.